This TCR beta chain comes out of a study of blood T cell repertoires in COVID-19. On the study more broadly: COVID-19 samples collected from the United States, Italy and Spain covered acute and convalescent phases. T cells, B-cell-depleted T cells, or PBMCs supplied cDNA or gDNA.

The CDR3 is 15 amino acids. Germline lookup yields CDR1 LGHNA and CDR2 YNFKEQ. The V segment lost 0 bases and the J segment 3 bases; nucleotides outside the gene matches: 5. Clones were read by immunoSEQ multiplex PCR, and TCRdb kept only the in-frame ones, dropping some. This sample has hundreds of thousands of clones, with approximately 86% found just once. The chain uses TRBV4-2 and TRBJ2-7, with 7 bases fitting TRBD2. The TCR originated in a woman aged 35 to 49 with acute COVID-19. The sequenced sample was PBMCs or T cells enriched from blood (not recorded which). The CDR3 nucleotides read TGTGCCAGCAGCCAAGAACGACTAGCCCACTACGAGCAGTACTTC. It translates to CASSQERLAHYEQYF.